This entry lists 25 T cell receptor beta chains sequenced from one sample in a study of cytomegalovirus exposure and HLA in healthy donors. PCR primers comprised 60 Vbeta and 13 Jbeta primers. This table comes from immunoSEQ multiplex PCR, and its TCRdb copy is limited to in-frame clones, with some not included. The sample records about 150,000 clones, 60% to 85% being singletons. Sequenced material: PBMCs. The receptors were gathered from a middle-aged woman in good health and CMV-seronegative.

The rearrangement joins TRBV10-3 to TRBJ1-5, with D possibly being TRBD1 (6 bases). Germline assignment: CDR1 ENHRY and CDR2 SYGVKD. The CDR3 spans 14 residues. Trimming removed 10 bases from V and 5 bases from J, with 18 bases in between. The CDR3 spells CATSTGQLYQPQHF. The CDR3 bases are TGTGCCACCTCTACCGGACAGTTATATCAGCCCCAGCATTTT.

Comment on this clone: The sample contains more than one DNA sequence encoding this CDR3. V and J are TRBV6-5 and TRBJ1-1; TRBD1 agrees at 9 bases. The CDR3 totals 14 residues. Germline V gene data show CDR1 as MNHEY and CDR2 as SVGAGI. The V and J ends lost 5 bases and 1 base, in that order; junction bases with no gene match: 2. The CDR3 region has the DNA TGTGCCAGCAGTCGGGACAGGGAGAACACTGAAGCTTTCTTT. This gives the protein CASSRDRENTEAFF.

A word on this clone: The junction shows a germline mismatch at one end, possibly a read error. The V and J genes are TRBV2 and TRBJ1-5, with D tentatively TRBD1 (6 bases). Germline V CDR1 and CDR2: SNHLY, FYNNEI. The CDR3 is 11 residues long. CDR3: CASSGGGVYFF. The CDR3 DNA is TGTGCCAGCAGTGGGGGGGGCGTTTACTTTTTT.

V usage is TRBV19 and J usage is TRBJ1-1; unclear D gene. This CDR3 has 13 residues. The V end lost 2 bases, the J end lost 6 bases, and 10 bases lay between the germline ends. Germline CDR1 reads LNHDA; CDR2 reads SQIVND (reference sequence). CDR3 coding DNA: TGTGCCAGTAGTATAATTGCCGAGTCTGAAGCTTTCTTT. Its translation: CASSIIAESEAFF.

The rearrangement links TRBV6-1 to TRBJ2-6; D is ambiguous. V shed 7 bases and J shed 3 bases, with 10 bases lying between them. Germline loops: CDR1 MNHNS, CDR2 SASEGT. The CDR3 is 14 residues long. The CDR3 sequence is CASNGPGGANVLTF. The CDR3 DNA reads TGTGCCAGCAACGGTCCAGGTGGGGCCAACGTCCTGACTTTC.

The CDR3 region is CASSLTGGAAYEQYF. The CDR3 nucleotides are TGCGCCAGCAGTCTTACAGGGGGGGCTGCCTACGAGCAGTACTTC. The genes are TRBV5-1 and TRBJ2-7, with D possibly TRBD1 on 8 matching bases. This CDR3 contains 15 residues. V lost 5 bases and J 2 bases, leaving 17 bases between the germline ends. The germline CDR1 and CDR2 sequences are SGHRS and YFSETQ.

The V and J genes are TRBV30 and TRBJ1-4, with D possibly being TRBD1 (5 bases). The length of the CDR3 is 15 residues. Germline lookup yields CDR1 GTSNPN and CDR2 SVGIG (reference sequence). The V end was cut by 6 bases, the J end by 7 bases, with 21 bases between. CDR3 nucleotide sequence: TGTGCCTGTCCCCCGAGATGGGGGAGGGGTGAAAAACTGTTTTTT. Its protein is CACPPRWGRGEKLFF.

This sequence joins TRBV5-8 and TRBJ1-1, with D unresolved. The germline V gene encodes CDR1 SGHTS and CDR2 YDEGEE. The length of the CDR3 is 14 residues. The germline V and J ends were trimmed by 4 bases and 2 bases, with 12 bases remaining between them. The DNA of the CDR3 is TGTGCCAGCAGCCCTCAGGTACTTAACACTGAAGCTTTCTTT. Protein sequence: CASSPQVLNTEAFF.

This clone occurred once. The J gene is TRBJ1-2, the V gene TRBV7-9; possible D gene TRBD1, 6 bases. This CDR3 contains 13 residues. Trimming removed 3 bases at V and 8 bases at J, with 13 bases between. Germline V lookup: CDR1 SEHNR, CDR2 FQNEAQ (reference sequence). This CDR3 reads CASSFAGASGYTF. As DNA, the CDR3 is TGTGCCAGCAGCTTCGCAGGGGCGAGCGGCTACACCTTC.

The chain joins TRBV27 to TRBJ1-1; D not resolved. Germline CDR1 MNHEY, CDR2 SMNVEV (reference sequence). V lost 3 bases to trimming and J lost 0 bases, with 11 bases between them. This CDR3 spans 15 amino acids. The DNA for the CDR3 is TGTGCCAGCAGTTTTAATCAGAAAATGAACACTGAAGCTTTCTTT. Residues: CASSFNQKMNTEAFF.

V usage is TRBV18 and J usage is TRBJ2-5; 11 nucleotides agree with TRBD2. From germline, CDR1 is KGHSH and CDR2 LQKENI. The ends lost 2 bases at V and 5 bases at J; junction bases unmatched: 13. The CDR3 is 18 residues long. CDR3: CASSPIRLAGGFWETQYF. DNA for the CDR3: TGTGCCAGCTCACCAATTCGGCTAGCGGGGGGCTTCTGGGAGACCCAGTACTTC.

This clone was seen a handful of times. This chain links TRBV4-2 with TRBJ1-2, with 8 bases identical to TRBD1. V was clipped by 1 base and J by 7 bases; unmatched bases: 11. Germline CDR1 LGHNA, CDR2 YNFKEQ. This CDR3 is built from 16 residues. DNA for the CDR3: TGTGCCAGCAGCCAAGTTGGGGGGCAGGGGGCGGGTGGCTACACCTTC. Translating it yields CASSQVGGQGAGGYTF.

The chain uses TRBV5-4 and TRBJ1-4; tentatively, D is TRBD1 (5 bases). Germline CDR1 reads SGHNT; CDR2 reads YYREEE (reference sequence). Trimming took off 4 bases at V and 0 bases at J, with 19 bases between the two ends. The CDR3 contains 18 residues. The CDR3 loop reads CASSGAGGDPTTNEKLFF. For the CDR3, the DNA is TGTGCCAGCAGCGGGGCCGGAGGGGACCCTACAACTAATGAAAAACTGTTTTTT.

The DNA for the CDR3 is TGTGCCAGCAGTGCACAGGGAGCCGAGCAGTACTTC. Translated, it gives CASSAQGAEQYF. The chain combines TRBV6-5 with TRBJ2-7; D might be TRBD1 (6 bases). Looked up from germline, CDR1 is MNHEY and CDR2 is SVGAGI. Between the trimmed V and J ends, which lost 5 bases and 6 bases, there was a span of 11 bases. This CDR3 comprises 12 residues.

The chain employs TRBV10-1 and TRBJ2-2, with D unresolved. Trimming removed 10 bases at V and 5 bases at J, with 14 bases between. The CDR3 spans 13 residues. Germline CDR1 reads WNHNN; CDR2 reads SYGVQD (reference sequence). CDR3 coding DNA: TGCGCCACCAGGCCCCGAGGTACCGGGGAGCTGTTTTTT. Translated: CATRPRGTGELFF.

This rearrangement joins TRBV2 to TRBJ2-2; a possible D gene is TRBD2 (5 bases). With 6 bases removed from V and 1 base from J, the gap between germline ends came to 15 bases. Looked up from germline, CDR1 is SNHLY and CDR2 is FYNNEI. This CDR3 has 16 residues. The CDR3 nucleotides are TGTGCCAGCAGCGGGCTAGGACTGGTGAACACCGGGGAGCTGTTTTTT. Amino acid sequence: CASSGLGLVNTGELFF.

The chain has TRBV5-1 and TRBJ1-2, with 9 bases fitting TRBD1. V lost 4 bases, J lost 7 bases, and 8 bases stayed unmatched. The CDR3 is 14 amino acids. Per germline, CDR1 SGHRS and CDR2 YFSETQ. CDR3 nucleotide sequence: TGCGCCAGCAGCCAGGGACAGGGCCCCTCTGGCTACACCTTC. This encodes CASSQGQGPSGYTF. The full variable domain, completed using reference TRBV5-1 and TRBJ1-2, is KAGVTQTPRYLIKTRGQQVTLSCSPISGHRSVSWYQQTPGQGLQFLFEYFSETQRNKGNFPGRFSGRQFSNSRSEMNVSTLELGDSALYLCASSQGQGPSGYTFGSGTRLTVV.

V gene TRBV29-1 combines with J gene TRBJ1-2; possibly TRBD1 for D (6 bases). The germline V gene has CDR1 SQVTM and CDR2 ANQGSEA. The CDR3 length is 11 residues. The V gene lost 5 bases and the J gene lost 8 bases, with 12 bases spanning the gap. The CDR3: CSVPDRGGYTF. CDR3 DNA sequence: TGCAGCGTTCCGGACAGAGGAGGCTACACCTTC.

The chain couples TRBV28 to TRBJ1-2, with 8 bases that match TRBD1. There are 14 residues in the CDR3. Germline CDR1 and CDR2: MDHEN and SYDVKM. Unmatched junction bases numbered 12, after V lost 7 bases and J lost 8 bases. The CDR3 loop reads CASIIVGQGAGYTF. The CDR3 nucleotides read TGTGCCAGCATAATTGTGGGGCAGGGGGCAGGCTACACCTTC.

The chain carries TRBV7-8 and TRBJ2-7, with D perhaps TRBD1 (6 bases). The CDR3 length is 15 residues. V gave up 1 base and J gave up 1 base, with 11 bases separating them. Germline values: CDR1 SGHVS, CDR2 FQNEAQ. The chain's CDR3 is CASSLETTGSYEQYF. The CDR3 DNA reads as TGTGCCAGCAGCTTAGAGACAACAGGGTCCTACGAGCAGTACTTC.

This clone was detected only a few times. The V gene is TRBV15, the J gene TRBJ1-4; TRBD1 matches 8 bases. CDR1 LNHNV and CDR2 YYDKDF come from the germline V gene (reference sequence). This CDR3 is 16 amino acids long. The ends lost 0 bases at V and 8 bases at J; junction bases unmatched: 8. CDR3 sequence reads: CATSRDLGQGSEKLFF. The DNA of the CDR3 is TGTGCCACCAGCAGAGATCTAGGACAGGGTAGCGAAAAACTGTTTTTT.

The V gene is TRBV6-6, the J gene TRBJ2-7; TRBD1 matches at 8 bases. The CDR3 runs 15 residues. The germline CDR1 and CDR2 sequences are MNHNY and SVGAGI (reference sequence). Trimming at V came to 8 bases and at J to 4 bases, leaving 13 bases not matched to a gene. CDR3 nucleotide sequence: TGTGCCAGCCTCCCTAAGGGGACAGGTTGGTACGAGCAGTACTTC. It yields the protein CASLPKGTGWYEQYF.

This chain joins TRBV6-6 and TRBJ2-5, with 13 bases matching TRBD2. The CDR3 extends over 16 amino acids. The trim removed 6 bases at V and 2 bases at J, leaving 6 bases unmatched. CDR1 and CDR2 from the germline V gene are MNHNY and SVGAGI (reference sequence). As DNA, the CDR3 is TGTGCCAGCAGGCAGCCGGGACTAGCGGGACAAGAGACCCAGTACTTC. It codes for CASRQPGLAGQETQYF.

The V and J genes are TRBV5-6 and TRBJ1-5; a possible D gene is TRBD1 (5 bases). CDR3 size: 15 residues. Per germline, CDR1 SGHDT and CDR2 YYEEEE. V was cut by 5 bases and J by 1 base, with 13 bases left in between. The CDR3 DNA follows: TGTGCCAGCAGTTATACAGGTTTCAGCAATCAGCCCCAGCATTTT. As protein: CASSYTGFSNQPQHF.

The chain couples TRBV4-1 to TRBJ1-2, with D tentatively TRBD1 (6 bases). Trimming stripped 2 bases from V and 1 base from J, with 8 bases between. Germline V gives CDR1 MGHRA, CDR2 YSYEKL. The CDR3 is 14 amino acids. The chain's CDR3 is CASSQTRGNYGYTF. CDR3 in DNA: TGCGCCAGCAGCCAAACCAGGGGTAACTATGGCTACACCTTC.